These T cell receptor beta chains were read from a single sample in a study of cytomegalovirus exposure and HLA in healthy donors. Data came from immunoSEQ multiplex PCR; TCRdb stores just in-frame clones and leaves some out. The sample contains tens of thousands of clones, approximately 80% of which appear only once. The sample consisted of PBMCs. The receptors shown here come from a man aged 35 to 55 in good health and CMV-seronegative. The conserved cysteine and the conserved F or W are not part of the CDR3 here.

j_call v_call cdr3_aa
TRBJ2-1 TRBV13 ASGGLSYNEQF
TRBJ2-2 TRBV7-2 ASSLVRGQGSGELF
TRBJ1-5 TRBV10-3 AISPKPTGFGQPQH
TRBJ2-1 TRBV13 ASSSILGGEQF
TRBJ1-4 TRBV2 ASQGDRGFVTKARENEKLF
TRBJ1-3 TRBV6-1 ASTPRGGRGNTIY
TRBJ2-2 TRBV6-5 ASRPGGVDTGELF
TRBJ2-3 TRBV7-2 ASSPIVSDTQY
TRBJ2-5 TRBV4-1 ASSQRTTGFQETQY
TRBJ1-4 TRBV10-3 AISEGQLDNEKLF
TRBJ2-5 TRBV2 ASRPRAGGPTRETQY
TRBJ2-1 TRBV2 ASSYGTSNGEQF
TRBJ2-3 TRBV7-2 ASSLVQGGKDTQY
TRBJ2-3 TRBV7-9 ASSGAGRRDTQY
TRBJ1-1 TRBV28 ASSFPTGRNTEAF
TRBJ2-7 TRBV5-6 ASSLGGGPPYEQY
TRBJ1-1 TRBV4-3 ASSQDQGNTEAF
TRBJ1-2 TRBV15 ATSRGIGGNYGYT
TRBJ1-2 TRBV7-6 ASRPWGDYGYT
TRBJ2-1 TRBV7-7 ASSLGGGASIEQF
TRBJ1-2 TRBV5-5 ASSSATGIYYGYT
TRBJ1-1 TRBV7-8 ASSLDQGVNTEAF
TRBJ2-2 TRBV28 ASSTGTSFGGELF
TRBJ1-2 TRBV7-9 ASSLALRSPRGYGYT
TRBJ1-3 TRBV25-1 ATSVRAGNTIY
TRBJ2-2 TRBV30 AWGSGTGELF
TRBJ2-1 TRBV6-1 ASSELLAGSYNEQF
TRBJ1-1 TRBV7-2 ASSLGGQFNTEAF
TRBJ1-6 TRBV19 ASSIATGANSPLH
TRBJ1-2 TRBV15 ATSRDVLPGGYT
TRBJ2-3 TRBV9 ASSVGGDARTDTQY
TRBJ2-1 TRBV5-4 ASSLAGLAGNNEQF
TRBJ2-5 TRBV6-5 ASSYSPPPAMETQY
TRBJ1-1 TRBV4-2 ASSPGTSTEAF
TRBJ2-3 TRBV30 AWSSGGARTQY
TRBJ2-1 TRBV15 ATSRERYTMGQF
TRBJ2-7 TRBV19 ASSIVGQLSYEQY
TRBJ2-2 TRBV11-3 ASSARSQGLFNTGELF
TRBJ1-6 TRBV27 ASNLGRGLSPLH
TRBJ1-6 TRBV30 AWTSAGQGATPLH
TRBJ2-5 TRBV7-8 ASSAGQGAGETQY
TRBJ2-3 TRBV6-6 ASRRGTTDTQY
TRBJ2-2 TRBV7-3 ASSWDSYTGELF
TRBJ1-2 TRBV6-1 ASSESGSGGYT
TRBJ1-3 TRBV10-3 AISVTQDTPLGNTIY
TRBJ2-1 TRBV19 ASRSYNEQF